The 5 T cell receptor beta chains reported below all come from one sample, sequenced in a study of blood T cell repertoires in COVID-19. Sequencing was performed with immunoSEQ multiplex PCR; in TCRdb, only in-frame clones are kept and a portion is missing. The repertoire consists of some 120,000 clones, with around 88% occurring once and the leading ten covering around 0.81%. Material: peripheral blood. The origin of the receptors is a woman between 50 and 59 years old with active or convalescent COVID-19.

This clone appeared a few times. The chain joins TRBV6-6 to TRBJ2-1; D uncertain. V lost 2 bases to trimming and J lost 7 bases, with 12 bases between them. The germline V gene has CDR1 MNHNY and CDR2 SVGAGI (reference sequence). The CDR3 spans 14 residues. The CDR3: CASSYDGSRNEQFF. CDR3 nucleotides: TGTGCCAGCAGTTACGACGGATCCAGGAATGAGCAGTTCTTC.

V gene TRBV7-8 combines with J gene TRBJ2-1; D may be TRBD1 (5 bases). Trimming stripped 5 bases from V and 5 bases from J, with 16 bases between. Germline CDR1 SGHVS, CDR2 FQNEAQ. This CDR3 region has 15 residues. Here the CDR3 reads CASSAPGALNNEQFF. The CDR3 nucleotides read TGTGCCAGCAGCGCACCTGGGGCACTGAACAATGAGCAGTTCTTC.

V gene TRBV9 combines with J gene TRBJ1-2; D possibly corresponds to TRBD1 (6 bases). The CDR3 is made up of 14 amino acids. Germline assignment: CDR1 SGDLS and CDR2 YYNGEE. V gave up 1 base and J gave up 7 bases, with 14 bases separating them. The CDR3 nucleotides are TGTGCCAGCAGCGTATCAGGGGCGGGTAGTGGCTACACCTTC. Its translation is CASSVSGAGSGYTF. Full variable domain (rest looked up from reference TRBV9 and TRBJ1-2): DSGVTQTPKHLITATGQRVTLRCSPRSGDLSVYWYQQSLDQGLQFLIQYYNGEERAKGNILERFSAQQFPDLHSELNLSSLELGDSALYFCASSVSGAGSGYTFGSGTRLTVV.

The V call is TRBV27, the J call TRBJ2-3; no clear D. V was cut by 6 bases and J by 6 bases, with 10 bases left in between. The germline V gene has CDR1 MNHEY and CDR2 SMNVEV (reference sequence). The CDR3 consists of 12 residues. The CDR3 reads CASSSSSDTQYF. CDR3 nucleotide sequence: TGTGCCAGCAGCTCCAGTTCCGATACGCAGTATTTT.

This clone has a handful of counts. The CDR3 bases are TGTGCCAGCAGCTTAGGGGACTACTACGAGCAGTACTTC. Amino acid sequence: CASSLGDYYEQYF. V and J are TRBV7-2 and TRBJ2-7; 7 bases agree with TRBD2. The V and J ends lost 1 base and 3 bases, in that order; junction bases with no gene match: 0. The CDR3 extends over 13 amino acids. Germline values: CDR1 SGHTA, CDR2 FQGNSA. Full variable domain (missing parts from reference TRBV7-2 and TRBJ2-7): GAGVSQSPSNKVTEKGKDVELRCDPISGHTALYWYRQSLGQGLEFLIYFQGNSAPDKSGLPSDRFSAERTGGSVSTLTIQRTQQEDSAVYLCASSLGDYYEQYFGPGTRLTVT.